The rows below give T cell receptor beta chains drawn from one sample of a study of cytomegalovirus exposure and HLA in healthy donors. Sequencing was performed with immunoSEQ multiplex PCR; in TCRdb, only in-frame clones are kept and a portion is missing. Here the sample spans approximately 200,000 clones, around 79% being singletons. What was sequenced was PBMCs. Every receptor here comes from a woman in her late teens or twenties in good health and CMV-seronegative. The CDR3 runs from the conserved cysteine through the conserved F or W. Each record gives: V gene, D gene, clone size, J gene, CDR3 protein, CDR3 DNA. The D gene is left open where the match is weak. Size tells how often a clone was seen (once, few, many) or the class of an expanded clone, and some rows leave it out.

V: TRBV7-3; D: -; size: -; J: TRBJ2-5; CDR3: CASSPEGQETQYF; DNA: TGTGCCAGCAGTCCAGAGGGCCAAGAGACCCAGTACTTC
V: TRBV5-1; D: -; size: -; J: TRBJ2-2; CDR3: CASADWTGNTGELFF; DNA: TGCGCCAGCGCAGATTGGACGGGAAACACCGGGGAGCTGTTTTTT
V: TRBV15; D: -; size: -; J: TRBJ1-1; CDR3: CATSLNTEAFF; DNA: TGTGCCACCTCCTTGAACACTGAAGCTTTCTTT
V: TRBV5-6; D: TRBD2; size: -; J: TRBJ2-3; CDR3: CASSGSGSTDTQYF; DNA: TGTGCCAGCAGCGGTAGCGGGAGCACAGATACGCAGTATTTT
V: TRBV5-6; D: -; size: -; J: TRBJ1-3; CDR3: CASSLTSGGYRNTIYF; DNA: TGTGCCAGCAGCTTGACTAGCGGGGGGTATCGAAACACCATATATTTT
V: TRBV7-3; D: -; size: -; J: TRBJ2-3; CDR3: CASSTPGGFTDTQYF; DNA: TGTGCCAGCAGCACCCCCGGCGGATTTACAGATACGCAGTATTTT
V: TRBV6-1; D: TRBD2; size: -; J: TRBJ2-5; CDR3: CASDSGGAQETQYF; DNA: TGTGCCAGCGATAGCGGGGGGGCCCAAGAGACCCAGTACTTC
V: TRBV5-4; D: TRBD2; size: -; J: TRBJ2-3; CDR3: CASGLLAGGDTQYF; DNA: TGTGCCAGCGGCCTATTAGCGGGGGGTGATACGCAGTATTTT
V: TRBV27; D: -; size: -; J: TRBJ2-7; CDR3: CASSFRRGSGDEQYF; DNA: TGTGCCAGCAGTTTCAGGCGGGGATCGGGGGACGAGCAGTACTTC
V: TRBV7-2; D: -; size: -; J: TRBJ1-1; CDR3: CASSPEDRVRTEAFF; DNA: TGTGCCAGCAGCCCCGAAGACCGGGTCCGGACTGAAGCTTTCTTT
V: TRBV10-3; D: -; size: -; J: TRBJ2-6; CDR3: CAISRTGSGANVLTF; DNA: TGTGCCATCAGTAGAACAGGGTCGGGGGCCAACGTCCTGACTTTC
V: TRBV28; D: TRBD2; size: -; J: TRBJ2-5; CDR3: CASSLTSGYQETQYF; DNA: TGTGCCAGCAGTTTAACTAGCGGTTACCAAGAGACCCAGTACTTC
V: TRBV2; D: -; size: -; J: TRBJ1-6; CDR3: CASSGTLYNSPLHF; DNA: TGTGCCAGCAGTGGGACACTCTATAATTCACCCCTCCACTTT
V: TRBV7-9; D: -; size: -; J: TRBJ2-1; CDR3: CASSGAGEQFF; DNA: TGTGCCAGCAGCGGAGCGGGTGAGCAGTTCTTC
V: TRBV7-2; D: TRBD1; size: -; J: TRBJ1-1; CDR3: CASSSTGQANTEAFF; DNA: TGTGCCAGCAGTTCAACTGGACAGGCCAACACTGAAGCTTTCTTT
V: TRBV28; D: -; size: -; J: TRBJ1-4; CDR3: CASSPRGPNEKLFF; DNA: TGTGCCAGCAGTCCCCGGGGTCCTAATGAAAAACTGTTTTTT
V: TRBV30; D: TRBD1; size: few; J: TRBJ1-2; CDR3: CAWSLGQGMIGYTF; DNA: TGTGCCTGGAGCTTGGGACAGGGAATGATCGGCTACACCTTC
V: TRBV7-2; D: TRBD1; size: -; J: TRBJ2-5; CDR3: CASSTDRGHETQYF; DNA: TGTGCCAGCAGCACGGACAGGGGGCATGAGACCCAGTACTTC
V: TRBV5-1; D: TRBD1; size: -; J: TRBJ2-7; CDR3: CASTPGTGSVEQYF; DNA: TGCGCCAGCACCCCCGGGACAGGGTCCGTCGAGCAGTACTTC
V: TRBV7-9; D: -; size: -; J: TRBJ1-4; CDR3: CASHNEKLFF; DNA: TGTGCCAGCCATAATGAAAAACTGTTTTTT
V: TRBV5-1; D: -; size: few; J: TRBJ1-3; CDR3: CASSRTQGGNTIYF; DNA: TGCGCCAGCAGCCGGACACAGGGCGGAAACACCATATATTTT
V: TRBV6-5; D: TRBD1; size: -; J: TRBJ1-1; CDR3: CASSSGGNTEAFF; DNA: TGTGCCAGCAGTTCAGGGGGGAACACTGAAGCTTTCTTT
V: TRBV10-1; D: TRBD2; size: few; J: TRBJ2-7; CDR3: CASSESAGGSYEQYF; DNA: TGCGCCAGCAGTGAGTCGGCGGGAGGGTCCTACGAGCAGTACTTC
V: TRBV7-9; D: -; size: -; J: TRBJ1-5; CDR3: CASSLAPRGESNQPQHF; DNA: TGTGCCAGCAGCTTAGCGCCCAGGGGAGAGAGCAATCAGCCCCAGCATTTT
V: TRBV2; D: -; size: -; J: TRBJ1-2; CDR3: CATRQVANYGYTF; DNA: TGTGCCACCCGCCAGGTCGCTAACTATGGCTACACCTTC
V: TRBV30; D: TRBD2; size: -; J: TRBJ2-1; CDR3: CAWSRRLAANNEQFF; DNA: TGTGCCTGGAGTCGGCGACTAGCGGCCAACAATGAGCAGTTCTTC
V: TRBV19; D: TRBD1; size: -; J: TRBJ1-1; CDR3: CASSLDRGGTEAFF; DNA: TGTGCCAGTAGTTTAGACAGGGGTGGCACTGAAGCTTTCTTT
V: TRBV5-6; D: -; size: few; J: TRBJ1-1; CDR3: CASSADRGTEAFF; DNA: TGTGCCAGCAGCGCGGACAGAGGGACTGAAGCTTTCTTT